The source of this T cell receptor beta chain is a study of Tregs in tolerant kidney transplant recipients. Study-level background: Mixed chimerism was transient after nonmyeloablative marrow transplants from related graft donors.

The method was immunoSEQ multiplex PCR; TCRdb's version includes in-frame clones alone and lacks a portion of them. Seen in this sample are about 48,000 clones; the ten most common clones hold roughly 0.89%. The origin of this receptor is a human donor who received a combined kidney and bone marrow transplant. Source: CD4+ T cells from blood, taken before the transplant.

Partial CDR3 DNA: TGTGCCAGCAGTGTTACCTTAGTGAGGGGCAACACTGAA. Amino acids: CASSVTLVRGNTE. The entire CDR3 protein is CASSVTLVRGNTEAFF. The chain joins TRBV6-1 to TRBJ1-1; D perhaps matches TRBD1 (5 bases). With the read ending 3 residues before the CDR3 end, the germline J gene is used to fill in that end. In germline, CDR1 is MNHNS, CDR2 SASEGT. The ends were cut back, 4 bases at V and 2 bases at J, with 17 bases in the middle. There are 16 residues in the CDR3.